The 16 T cell receptor beta chains reported below all come from one sample, sequenced in a study of Graves' ophthalmopathy and Graves' hyperthyroidism. As the template, RNA transcripts were used to amplify TCR beta CDR3 regions. Scientists carried out first-round RT-PCR using HTBI primers and then a second-round multiplex PCR. TCRdb re-analysed the multiplex PCR reads in MiXCR, keeping a single row per CDR3 protein. The repertoire holds a few hundred thousand distinct CDR3 sequences, with less than 45% as singletons. The source material was peripheral blood or thyroid tissue (not recorded which). Receptors were obtained from an adult man with Graves' hyperthyroidism.

V is TRBV7-9 and J is TRBJ2-2; D is ambiguous. V was pared by 5 bases and J by 4 bases, with 14 bases between. Germline values: CDR1 SEHNR, CDR2 FQNEAQ (reference sequence). This CDR3 region has 15 residues. The CDR3 coding sequence is TGTGCCAGCAGCCACGTCATCCCGGGCACCGGGGAGCTGTTTTTT. Its protein is CASSHVIPGTGELFF.

Of note for this clonotype: The junction departs from the called germline gene at one end, perhaps through a read error. The chain couples TRBV5-1 to TRBJ1-4; 8 bases agree with TRBD1. The CDR3 runs to 15 residues. Looked up from germline, CDR1 is SGHRS and CDR2 is YFSETQ. The CDR3 protein is CAGSSTGARGEKLFF. The CDR3 DNA reads as TGCGCCGGCAGCTCGACAGGGGCTCGTGGTGAAAAACTGTTTTTT.

This clonotype was seen many times. CDR3 bases: TGTGCCAGCAGCATAACAGGGGGGGTCTACGAGCAGTACTTC. This encodes CASSITGGVYEQYF. The chain recombines TRBV7-9 with TRBJ2-7; D might be TRBD1 (8 bases). CDR1 and CDR2 (germline): SEHNR, FQNEAQ (reference sequence). Deletions cut 5 bases from V and 3 bases from J, with 14 bases between. This CDR3 contains 14 residues.

This clonotype was detected ten times or more. The gene calls are TRBV5-1 and TRBJ1-6; D call uncertain. Deletions cut 2 bases from V and 10 bases from J, with 13 bases between. Germline CDR1 is SGHRS and CDR2 is YFSETQ. There are 14 residues in the CDR3. DNA for the CDR3: TGCGCCAGCAGCTTTGAGAGGGCGTTATCACCCCTCCACTTT. Translated, it gives CASSFERALSPLHF.

This clonotype was seen a single time. The chain combines TRBV25-1 with TRBJ1-3; no definite D call. Trimming removed 4 bases from V and 0 bases from J, with 16 bases in between. Germline V gives CDR1 MGHDK, CDR2 SYGVNS. The CDR3 contains 17 residues. The CDR3 sequence: CASSARVYRDSGNTIYF. CDR3 DNA: TGTGCCAGCAGTGCTAGAGTCTACCGGGACTCTGGAAACACCATATATTTT. The whole variable domain, filled in from reference TRBV25-1 and TRBJ1-3, reads EADIYQTPRYLVIGTGKKITLECSQTMGHDKMYWYQQDPGMELHLIHYSYGVNSTEKGDLSSESTVSRIRTEHFPLTLESARPSHTSQYLCASSARVYRDSGNTIYFGEGSWLTVV.

This rearrangement joins TRBV24-1 to TRBJ2-7; 13 bases are a match to TRBD2. Unmatched junction bases numbered 15, after V lost 5 bases and J lost 6 bases. The CDR3 consists of 18 residues. From germline, CDR1 is KGHDR and CDR2 SFDVKD. Here the CDR3 DNA reads TGTGCCACCAGTGGCGATGGACTAGCGGGAGTAGGGAATGGCGAGCAGTACTTC. Translating it yields CATSGDGLAGVGNGEQYF.

The genes are TRBV24-1 and TRBJ2-5; D is perhaps TRBD2 (6 bases). The CDR3 consists of 14 residues. With 0 bases removed from V and 2 bases from J, the gap between germline ends came to 6 bases. In germline, CDR1 is KGHDR, CDR2 SFDVKD. DNA of the CDR3: TGTGCCACCAGTGATTTGGGACTACAAGAGACCCAGTACTTC. It is translated as CATSDLGLQETQYF.

This clonotype showed up just a few times. This rearrangement joins TRBV19 to TRBJ1-2; D not resolved. V was pared by 6 bases and J by 4 bases, with 12 bases between. Germline CDR1 and CDR2: LNHDA and SQIVND (reference sequence). CDR3 length equals 13 residues. The DNA for the CDR3 is TGTGCCAGTAGAGACAACCTGCCCTATGGCTACACCTTC. Protein product: CASRDNLPYGYTF.

The genes are TRBV29-1 and TRBJ1-2; D not certain. Deletions cut 8 bases from V and 6 bases from J, with 16 bases between. Germline loops: CDR1 SQVTM, CDR2 ANQGSEA. The CDR3 totals 12 residues. The CDR3 spells CSLTISGDGYTF. The CDR3 nucleotides read TGCAGCTTAACGATCAGCGGGGATGGCTACACCTTC.

This clonotype was detected a few times. V usage is TRBV18 and J usage is TRBJ2-7; 9 bases match TRBD1. J was trimmed by 7 bases and V by 1 base; bases with no gene match: 5. There are 14 residues in the CDR3. Per the germline V gene, CDR1 is KGHSH and CDR2 is LQKENI. This CDR3 is CASSPLDRGGEQYF. The DNA of the CDR3 is TGTGCCAGCTCACCACTGGACAGGGGTGGAGAGCAGTACTTC.

This clonotype was seen repeatedly, ten times or more. The rearrangement joins TRBV29-1 to TRBJ2-7; TRBD1 aligns across 9 bases. This CDR3 region has 12 residues. Per germline, CDR1 SQVTM and CDR2 ANQGSEA. V gave up 6 bases and J gave up 4 bases; unmatched junction bases: 4. This CDR3 reads CSVPGQGYEQYF. The CDR3 DNA reads TGCAGCGTGCCGGGACAGGGATACGAGCAGTACTTC.

This clonotype was observed many times. This chain connects TRBV7-8 to TRBJ2-2; D not resolved. Germline V CDR1 and CDR2: SGHVS, FQNEAQ. This CDR3 has 13 residues. Trimming left V 7 bases short and J 3 bases short, with 9 bases between. CDR3 sequence: CASTLVDTGELFF. For the CDR3, the DNA is TGTGCCAGCACGTTAGTGGACACCGGGGAGCTGTTTTTT.

This clonotype showed up many times. The rearrangement links TRBV9 to TRBJ2-2; TRBD2 matches 9 bases. The length of the CDR3 is 16 residues. Germline trimming cut 4 bases from V and 7 bases from J; bases unmatched to any gene: 11. Per germline, CDR1 SGDLS and CDR2 YYNGEE. The CDR3: CASSPTGLAPRGELFF. The CDR3 DNA follows: TGTGCCAGCAGCCCCACGGGACTAGCTCCGCGCGGGGAGCTGTTTTTT.

CDR3 DNA: TGCAGTGCTAGAGATGGGAGACAGCCCCAGCATTTT. It specifies CSARDGRQPQHF. V gene TRBV20-1 combines with J gene TRBJ1-5; no clear D gene. V was pared by 0 bases and J by 7 bases, with 7 bases between. The germline V gene encodes CDR1 DFQATT and CDR2 SNEGSKA (reference sequence). The CDR3 contains 12 residues.

This clonotype appeared a few times. This chain connects TRBV20-1 to TRBJ2-7; either TRBD1 or TRBD2 may fit D (6 bases each). This CDR3 comprises 11 residues. Germline V lookup: CDR1 DFQATT, CDR2 SNEGSKA (reference sequence). The V gene lost 1 base and the J gene lost 11 bases, with 12 bases spanning the gap. The CDR3 protein is CSARGGANKYF. As DNA, the CDR3 is TGCAGTGCTAGAGGGGGGGCGAACAAGTACTTC.

This clonotype was seen just once. The rearrangement joins TRBV7-9 to TRBJ1-1, with no clear D. The germline V gene has CDR1 SEHNR and CDR2 FQNEAQ (reference sequence). V was clipped by 5 bases and J by 1 base, with 14 bases between them. The CDR3 is made up of 15 amino acids. CDR3 sequence reads: CASSDGQEKNTEAFF. In nucleotides, the CDR3 is TGTGCCAGCAGCGACGGGCAGGAGAAGAACACTGAAGCTTTCTTT.